The clone carrying this TCR beta chain was found many times. These data belong to a study of T cells in Graves' hyperthyroidism and ophthalmopathy. The V end lost 2 bases, the J end lost 5 bases, and 15 bases lay between the germline ends. CDR3 size: 15 residues. From germline, CDR1 is MNHEY and CDR2 SVGAGI. TCR beta CDR3 region amplification was performed from RNA transcripts. The TCR CDR3 was amplified in a first-round RT-PCR using the HTBI primer set. TCRdb processed the multiplex PCR reads anew with MiXCR; each CDR3 protein has one entry. This repertoire shows over 700,000 distinct CDR3 sequences, under 20% found once; its top ten account for approximately 15%.

The sequence was collected from a woman between 50 and 59 years old with Graves' hyperthyroidism that later progressed to Graves' ophthalmopathy. V and J are TRBV6-5 and TRBJ2-5; TRBD1 is a possible D gene (6 bases). Specimen: blood. CDR3 nucleotide sequence: TGTGCCAGCAGTTACCGGGACACCCGTAGGGAGACCCAGTACTTC. It specifies CASSYRDTRRETQYF.